This is a list of T cell receptor beta chains from one sample in a study of blood T cells in healthy people across ages. TCRdb recomputed calls from the 5' RACE reads with MiXCR, one row per CDR3 protein. The data show about 1 million distinct CDR3 sequences, with less than 50% seen just once and approximately 17% held by the top ten. The sample was blood. Receptors originate from a woman in her sixties or seventies in good health. The CDR3 runs from the conserved cysteine through the conserved F or W. The order of the fields is CDR3 protein, CDR3 DNA, V gene, D gene, J gene, clone size. A D gene is named only where the DNA matches it firmly. Only some rows state a clone size, as once, few, many or a class for expanded clones.

CSARDLERDTDTQYF TGCAGTGCTAGGGATCTCGAAAGAGACACAGATACGCAGTATTTT TRBV20-1 . TRBJ2-3 .
CASSYRGAGSSPLHF TGTGCCAGCAGTTACCGTGGGGCGGGGAGCTCACCCCTCCACTTT TRBV6-5 . TRBJ1-6 .
CASSQQGSGTDTQYF TGTGCCAGCAGTCAGCAGGGGAGCGGGACAGATACGCAGTATTTT TRBV7-9 . TRBJ2-3 many
CASTERVTLYEQYF TGTGCCAGCACGGAACGAGTCACTCTCTACGAGCAGTACTTC TRBV2 . TRBJ2-7 .
CSVLDRDSTDTQYF TGCAGTGTCTTAGACAGGGACAGCACAGATACGCAGTATTTT TRBV20-1 TRBD1 TRBJ2-3 .
CASSLEAGKAFF TGTGCCAGCAGCTTAGAGGCAGGGAAGGCTTTCTTT TRBV7-3 . TRBJ1-1 many
CASGPTGAHEQYF TGTGCTAGTGGACCGACAGGGGCACACGAGCAGTACTTC TRBV12-5 TRBD1 TRBJ2-7 few
CASGLSVFSEQYF TGCGCCAGCGGCTTGTCGGTATTTAGCGAGCAGTACTTC TRBV5-1 . TRBJ2-7 .
CAISESGGGNEKLFF TGTGCCATCAGTGAGTCTGGGGGAGGCAATGAAAAACTGTTTTTT TRBV10-3 . TRBJ1-4 .
CASSLNPPADTQYF TGTGCCAGCAGCTTGAACCCTCCGGCGGATACGCAGTATTTT TRBV7-9 . TRBJ2-3 .
CSVEPGRGQAEAFF TGCAGCGTTGAGCCTGGCAGGGGGCAAGCTGAAGCTTTCTTT TRBV29-1 TRBD1 TRBJ1-1 .
CASSLQGGTGHQPQHF TGTGCCAGCAGTTTACAGGGTGGGACAGGCCATCAGCCCCAGCATTTT TRBV12-3/TRBV12-4 TRBD1 TRBJ1-5 .
CASSGSGTPSYEQYF TGTGCCAGCAGCGGGTCCGGGACACCCTCCTACGAGCAGTACTTC TRBV7-2 . TRBJ2-7 few
CASSLIAEETQYF TGTGCCAGCAGTTTAATAGCGGAAGAGACCCAGTACTTC TRBV12-3/TRBV12-4 . TRBJ2-5 .
CATSEPDLATQYF TGTGCCACCAGTGAGCCGGACTTAGCGACCCAGTACTTC TRBV24-1 . TRBJ2-5 .
CASSTSGAGRYF TGTGCCAGCAGTACTAGCGGGGCCGGGCGGTACTTC TRBV2 TRBD2 TRBJ2-5 .
CASKPLGGTSGRKTRNEQFF TGTGCCAGCAAACCCTTGGGGGGGACTAGCGGGAGGAAAACCAGGAATGAGCAGTTCTTC TRBV27 TRBD2 TRBJ2-1 .
CASSTTRSDTQYF TGTGCCAGCAGTACGACTAGGTCAGATACGCAGTATTTT TRBV6-5 . TRBJ2-3 few
CASSYPSGGGVNTQYF TGTGCCAGCAGTTACCCTAGCGGGGGAGGTGTAAATACGCAGTATTTT TRBV6-6 TRBD2 TRBJ2-3 .
CSARDLRSSGGLSYNEQFF TGCAGTGCTAGAGATCTTCGAAGTAGCGGGGGACTCTCCTACAATGAGCAGTTCTTC TRBV20-1 TRBD2 TRBJ2-1 .
CASSPRTYEQYF TGTGCCAGCAGCCCGAGGACCTACGAGCAGTACTTC TRBV7-2 . TRBJ2-7 many
CASSSGGYEQFF TGCGCCAGCAGCTCCGGAGGCTATGAGCAGTTCTTC TRBV4-3 . TRBJ2-1 .
CSAIGPGDEQFF TGCAGTGCTATCGGGCCAGGGGATGAGCAGTTCTTC TRBV20-1 . TRBJ2-1 .
CASSQDQGSNQPQHF TGCGCCAGCAGCCAAGACCAGGGTAGCAATCAGCCCCAGCATTTT TRBV4-1 . TRBJ1-5 many
CASSEGYRGYEQYF TGTGCCAGCAGTGAAGGGTACAGGGGCTACGAGCAGTACTTC TRBV6-1 TRBD1 TRBJ2-7 .
CASSYSSSTEAFF TGTGCCAGCAGTTACTCGAGTAGTACTGAAGCTTTCTTT TRBV6-6 . TRBJ1-1 .
CSVGGQGMREQYF TGCAGCGTTGGCGGACAGGGAATGCGGGAGCAGTACTTC TRBV29-1 . TRBJ2-5 many
CASRTDSTYEQYF TGTGCCAGCAGGACCGACAGCACCTACGAGCAGTACTTC TRBV6-6 . TRBJ2-7 .
CASSLASTGSEAFF TGTGCCAGCAGCTTAGCGAGTACGGGTTCAGAAGCTTTCTTT TRBV7-9 . TRBJ1-1 .